The source of this T cell receptor (beta chain) is a study of OX40 agonist ivuxolimab in advanced cancers. The CDR3 covers 14 residues. CDR1 is MDHEN, CDR2 SYDVKM, per germline. V shed 6 bases and J shed 4 bases, with 15 bases lying between them. Whole-study results and caveats: In general, CD8+ T cells held more expanded clones than CD4+ did, on average.

The protocol was immunoSEQ multiplex PCR, while the TCRdb copy is restricted to in-frame clones and leaves out a portion. The repertoire includes about 83,000 clones, around 84% of them detected once, and approximately 2% sits in the top ten. Concerning this clone: Its antigen is as yet unknown.

The chain joins TRBV28 to TRBJ1-2, with D possibly TRBD1 on 5 matching bases. The sequence was obtained from an adult with an advanced solid tumor such as melanoma, head and neck, liver or kidney cancer. The source was CD4+ or CD8+ T cells sorted from blood, collected in a trial of the OX40 agonist ivuxolimab. Here the CDR3 reads CASSPAGGIYGYTF. The CDR3 DNA is TGTGCCAGCAGCCCGGCGGGGGGTATCTATGGCTACACCTTC.